Below are 15 T cell receptor beta chains sequenced from a single sample in a study of blood T cell repertoires in COVID-19. The data were produced by immunoSEQ multiplex PCR, yet TCRdb's version contains in-frame clones alone and is incomplete. Of roughly 250,000 clones in the sample, about 90% were seen once. The sequencing sample was made of PBMCs or T cells enriched from blood (not recorded which). The origin of the receptors is a woman in her twenties or thirties with acute COVID-19.

J is TRBJ1-4 and V is TRBV3-1 (or the pseudogene TRBV3-2); 9 nucleotides align to TRBD1. Per germline, CDR1 LGHDT and CDR2 YNNKEL (reference sequence). The ends lost 0 bases at V and 7 bases at J; junction bases unmatched: 9. The CDR3 contains 17 residues. The CDR3 is CASSQDRDRDRGEKLFF. The CDR3 bases are TGTGCCAGCAGCCAAGATCGGGACAGGGACCGAGGTGAAAAACTGTTTTTT.

The rearrangement joins TRBV5-1 to TRBJ1-3; weak D call: TRBD1 (5 bases). The CDR3 covers 15 residues. Germline V gives CDR1 SGHRS, CDR2 YFSETQ. V lost 1 base and J lost 0, with 8 bases in between. CDR3 coding DNA: TGCGCCAGCAGCTTGACAGGAAGCTCTGGAAACACCATATATTTT. Translated, it gives CASSLTGSSGNTIYF.

The chain couples TRBV6-5 to TRBJ2-5, with 7 positions matching TRBD1. Per germline, CDR1 MNHEY and CDR2 SVGAGI. The CDR3 covers 14 residues. J gave up 4 bases and V 6 bases, and 8 bases lay outside the gene matches. The CDR3 loop reads CASRRQGGRETQYF. CDR3 bases: TGTGCCAGCAGGAGACAGGGCGGGCGAGAGACCCAGTACTTC.

This clone has a single count. The chain combines TRBV4-1 with TRBJ2-5, with TRBD2 matching over 10 bases. The CDR3 is 16 residues long. Germline CDR1 and CDR2: MGHRA and YSYEKL. V shed 4 bases and J 0 bases; nucleotides not matched to a gene: 5. The CDR3 protein is CASSRTSGENQETQYF. DNA of the CDR3: TGCGCCAGCAGCCGAACTAGCGGGGAGAACCAAGAGACCCAGTACTTC.

The rearrangement joins TRBV2 to TRBJ1-5; D possibly corresponds to TRBD1 (6 bases). Trimming took off 6 bases at V and 5 bases at J, with 26 bases between the two ends. CDR1 SNHLY and CDR2 FYNNEI come from the germline V gene. The CDR3 sequence is 18 residues long. CDR3 region: CASRNPAREGGGYQPQHF. Here the CDR3 DNA reads TGTGCCAGCAGGAATCCCGCGAGGGAGGGGGGCGGATATCAGCCCCAGCATTTT.

This clone was seen only once. V usage is TRBV2 and J usage is TRBJ1-1; D may be TRBD1 (6 bases). Looked up from germline, CDR1 is SNHLY and CDR2 is FYNNEI. Trimming shortened V by 2 bases and J by 1 base, and 8 bases separated the two germline ends. The CDR3 loop spans 14 amino acids. The CDR3 nucleotides are TGTGCCAGCAGTGAATGGACAGCGAACACTGAAGCTTTCTTT. The encoded protein is CASSEWTANTEAFF.

The V gene is TRBV6-5, the J gene TRBJ2-7; TRBD1 aligns across 8 bases. The junction had 3 bases not matched to a gene; V was cut back by 5 bases and J by 0 bases. In germline, CDR1 is MNHEY, CDR2 SVGAGI. The length of the CDR3 is 14 residues. The CDR3, as DNA: TGTGCCAGCAGTCCGGGACAGGTCTCCTACGAGCAGTACTTC. It translates to CASSPGQVSYEQYF.

The chain joins TRBV19 to TRBJ2-3; 8 bases agree with TRBD1. The junction had 16 bases not matched to a gene; V was cut back by 9 bases and J by 2 bases. Germline-derived CDR1 and CDR2 are LNHDA and SQIVND (reference sequence). This CDR3 spans 17 amino acids. The CDR3 sequence: CARPQGAQLPTTDTQYF. The CDR3 DNA reads TGTGCCAGGCCGCAGGGGGCCCAGCTACCAACCACAGATACGCAGTATTTT.

The chain couples TRBV5-1 to TRBJ2-3; perhaps TRBD1 as D (5 bases). CDR3 length: 15 amino acids. V lost 4 bases and J 6 bases, leaving 18 bases between the germline ends. Germline-derived CDR1 and CDR2 are SGHRS and YFSETQ. CDR3 region: CASSPLTDLPDTQYF. The CDR3 DNA reads as TGCGCCAGCAGCCCGTTGACAGACCTCCCGGATACGCAGTATTTT.

V gene TRBV5-5 combines with J gene TRBJ1-4; possible D gene TRBD1, 5 bases. Per germline, CDR1 SGHKS and CDR2 YYEKEE (reference sequence). Trimming stripped 4 bases from V and 4 bases from J, with 14 bases between. The CDR3 extends over 15 amino acids. CDR3 region: CASSPQRGFNEKLFF. CDR3 in DNA: TGTGCCAGCAGCCCCCAGCGGGGCTTTAATGAAAAACTGTTTTTT.

The chain recombines TRBV5-4 with TRBJ1-2; 8 bases agree with TRBD1. The CDR3 covers 15 residues. V trimming: 4 bases; J trimming: 4 bases; junction bases outside the gene matches: 9. Germline loops: CDR1 SGHNT, CDR2 YYREEE (reference sequence). CDR3 loop: CASSARAGGGYGYTF. The CDR3 DNA reads as TGTGCCAGCAGCGCCCGGGCAGGGGGCGGCTATGGCTACACCTTC.

J is TRBJ1-3 and V is TRBV6-4; no reliable D call. Germline CDR1 and CDR2: MRHNA and SNTAGT. The V and J ends lost 11 bases and 4 bases respectively, with 27 bases between them. CDR3 length: 17 amino acids. CDR3 sequence: CAPERRGARVVGNTIYF. CDR3 nucleotides: TGTGCCCCCGAAAGGCGTGGCGCGCGGGTAGTAGGAAACACCATATATTTT.

The chain links TRBV7-9 to TRBJ2-3; D is possibly TRBD1 (6 bases). V was clipped by 4 bases and J by 0 bases, with 8 bases between them. The CDR3 has 14 residues. Per the germline V gene, CDR1 is SEHNR and CDR2 is FQNEAQ (reference sequence). For the CDR3, the DNA is TGTGCCAGCAGCTATGACAGGAGCACAGATACGCAGTATTTT. It is translated as CASSYDRSTDTQYF.

The chain recombines TRBV28 with TRBJ1-4; D is unclear. The CDR3 runs to 15 residues. V dropped 3 bases and J dropped 3 bases, with 11 bases sitting between them. From germline, CDR1 is MDHEN and CDR2 SYDVKM. The CDR3 reads CASSLVRRANEKLFF. CDR3 DNA: TGTGCCAGCAGTTTGGTTCGGAGGGCTAATGAAAAACTGTTTTTT. The entire variable domain, with the rest obtained from reference TRBV28 and TRBJ1-4, is as follows: DVKVTQSSRYLVKRTGEKVFLECVQDMDHENMFWYRQDPGLGLRLIYFSYDVKMKEKGDIPEGYSVSREKKERFSLILESASTNQTSMYLCASSLVRRANEKLFFGSGTQLSVL.

This clone appeared a single time. The rearrangement uses TRBV18 and TRBJ2-5, with 8 bases identical to TRBD1. Germline V gene data show CDR1 as KGHSH and CDR2 as LQKENI. The length of the CDR3 is 14 residues. Germline trimming cut 5 bases from V and 4 bases from J; bases unmatched to any gene: 6. The CDR3 nucleotides read TGTGCCAGCTCAGCCCAGGGGGCTGGAGAGACCCAGTACTTC. This sequence encodes CASSAQGAGETQYF.